What follows is one T cell receptor (beta chain) and its context. This CDR3 contains 15 residues. The germline V and J ends were trimmed by 6 bases and 0 bases, with 15 bases remaining between them. Germline V gives CDR1 MNHEY, CDR2 SVGAGI. The source of the sample is a study of blood T cell repertoires in COVID-19. Study processing details: Estimation of nucleated cell counts relied on the amplification of reference gene primers. Sequencing was performed with immunoSEQ multiplex PCR; in TCRdb, only in-frame clones are kept and a portion is missing. V and J calls plus clone size are reproduced from that table; the DNA served to infer D and trimming. Among 130,000 or so clones listed, approximately 71% were seen once.

This clonotype originated in a woman in her 70s with acute or convalescent COVID-19. This chain uses TRBV6-5 with TRBJ2-7, with D tentatively TRBD2 (6 bases). Sequenced input: peripheral blood. The CDR3 reads CASRLGGGGSYEQYF. The DNA for the CDR3 is TGTGCCAGCAGGCTTGGTGGGGGAGGCTCCTACGAGCAGTACTTC.